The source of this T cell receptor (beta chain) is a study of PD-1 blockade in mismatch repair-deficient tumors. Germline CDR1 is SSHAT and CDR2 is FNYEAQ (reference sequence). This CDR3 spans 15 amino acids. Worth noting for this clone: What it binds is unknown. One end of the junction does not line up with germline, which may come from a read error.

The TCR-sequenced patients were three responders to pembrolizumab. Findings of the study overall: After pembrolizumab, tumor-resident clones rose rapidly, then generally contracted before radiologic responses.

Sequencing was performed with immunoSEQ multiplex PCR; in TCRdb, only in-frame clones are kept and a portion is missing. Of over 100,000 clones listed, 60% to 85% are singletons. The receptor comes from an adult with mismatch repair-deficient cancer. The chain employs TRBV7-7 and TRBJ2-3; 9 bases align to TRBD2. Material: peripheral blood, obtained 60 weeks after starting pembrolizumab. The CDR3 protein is CASSFLAGRVDTQYF. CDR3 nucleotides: TGTGCTAGCAGCTTCCTAGCGGGAAGAGTAGATACGCAGTATTTT. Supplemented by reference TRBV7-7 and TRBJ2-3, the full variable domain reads GAGVSQSPRYKVTKRGQDVTLRCDPISSHATLYWYQQALGQGPEFLTYFNYEAQPDKSGLPSDRFSAERPEGSISTLTIQRTEQRDSAMYRCASSFLAGRVDTQYFGPGTRLTVL.